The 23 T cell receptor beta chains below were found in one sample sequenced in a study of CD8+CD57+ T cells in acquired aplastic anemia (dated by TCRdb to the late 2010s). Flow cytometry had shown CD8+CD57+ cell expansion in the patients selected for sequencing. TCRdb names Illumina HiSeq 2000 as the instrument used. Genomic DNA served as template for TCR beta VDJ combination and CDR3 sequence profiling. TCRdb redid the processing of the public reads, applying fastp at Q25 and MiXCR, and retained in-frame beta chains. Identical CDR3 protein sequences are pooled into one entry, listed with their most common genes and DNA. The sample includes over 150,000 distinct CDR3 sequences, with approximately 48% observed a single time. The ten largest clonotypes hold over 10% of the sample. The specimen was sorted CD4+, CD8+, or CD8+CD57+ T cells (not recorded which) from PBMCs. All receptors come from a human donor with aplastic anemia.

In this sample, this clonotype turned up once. Here the CDR3 DNA reads TGTGCCAGCACTGGGACTAGCAGTAATGAGCAGTTCTTC. Translation: CASTGTSSNEQFF. The chain links TRBV2 to TRBJ2-1; 9 bases are shared with TRBD2. Unmatched junction bases numbered 5, after V lost 7 bases and J lost 7 bases. The CDR3 consists of 13 residues. The germline V gene has CDR1 SNHLY and CDR2 FYNNEI.

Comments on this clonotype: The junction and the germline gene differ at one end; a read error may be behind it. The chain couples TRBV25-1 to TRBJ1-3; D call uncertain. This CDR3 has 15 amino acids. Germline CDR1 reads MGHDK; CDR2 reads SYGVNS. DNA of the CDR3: TGTGCCAGCAGTTTGGGCGGAAGCTCTGGAGACACCATATATTTT. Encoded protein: CASSLGGSSGDTIYF.

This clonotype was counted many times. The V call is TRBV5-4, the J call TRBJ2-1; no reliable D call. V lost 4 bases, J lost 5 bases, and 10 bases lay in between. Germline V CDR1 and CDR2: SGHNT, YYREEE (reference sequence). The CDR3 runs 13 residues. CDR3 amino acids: CASSPRLNNEQFF. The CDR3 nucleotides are TGTGCCAGCAGCCCCCGGCTTAACAATGAGCAGTTCTTC. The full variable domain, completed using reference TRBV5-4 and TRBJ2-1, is ETGVTQSPTHLIKTRGQQVTLRCSSQSGHNTVSWYQQALGQGPQFIFQYYREEENGRGNFPPRFSGLQFPNYSSELNVNALELDDSALYLCASSPRLNNEQFFGPGTRLTVL.

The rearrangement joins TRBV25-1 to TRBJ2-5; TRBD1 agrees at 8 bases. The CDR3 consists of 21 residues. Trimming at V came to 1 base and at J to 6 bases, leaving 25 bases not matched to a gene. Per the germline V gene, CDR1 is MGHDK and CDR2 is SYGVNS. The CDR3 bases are TGTGCCAGCAGTGAATCGGGTCTAACATCAAAAGCGGACAGGGTAGCAAAGACCCAGTACTTC. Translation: CASSESGLTSKADRVAKTQYF.

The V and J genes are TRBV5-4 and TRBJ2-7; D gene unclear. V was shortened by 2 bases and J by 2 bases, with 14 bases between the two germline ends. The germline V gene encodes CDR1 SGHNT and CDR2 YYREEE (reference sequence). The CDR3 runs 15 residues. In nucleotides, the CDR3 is TGTGCCAGCAGCTTATCCCTCAACGGACCCTACGAGCAGTACTTC. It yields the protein CASSLSLNGPYEQYF.

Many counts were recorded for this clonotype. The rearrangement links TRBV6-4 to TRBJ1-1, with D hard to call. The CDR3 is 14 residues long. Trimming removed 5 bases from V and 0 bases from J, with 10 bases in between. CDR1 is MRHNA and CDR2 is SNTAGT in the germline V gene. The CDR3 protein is CASSREAMNTEAFF. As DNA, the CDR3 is TGTGCCAGCAGTAGGGAAGCCATGAACACTGAAGCTTTCTTT.

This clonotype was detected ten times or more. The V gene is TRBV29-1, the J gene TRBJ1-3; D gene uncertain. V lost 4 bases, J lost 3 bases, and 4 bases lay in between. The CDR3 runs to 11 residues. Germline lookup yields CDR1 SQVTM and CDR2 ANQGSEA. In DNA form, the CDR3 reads TGCAGCGTTGGGAATGGAAACACCATATATTTT. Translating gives CSVGNGNTIYF.

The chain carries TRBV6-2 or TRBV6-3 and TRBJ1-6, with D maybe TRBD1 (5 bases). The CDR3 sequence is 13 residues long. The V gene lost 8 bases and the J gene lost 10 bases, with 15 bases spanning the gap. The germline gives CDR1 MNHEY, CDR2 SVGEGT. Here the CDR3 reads CASGGESGSPLHF. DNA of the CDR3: TGTGCCAGCGGGGGGGAGAGTGGATCACCCCTCCACTTT.

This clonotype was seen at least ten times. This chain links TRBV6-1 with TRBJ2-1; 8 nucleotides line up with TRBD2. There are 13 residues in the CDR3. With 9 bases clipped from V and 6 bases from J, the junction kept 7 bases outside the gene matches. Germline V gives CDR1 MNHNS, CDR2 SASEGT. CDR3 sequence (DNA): TGTGCCAGTAAGCGGGGGAACCCCAATGAGCAGTTCTTC. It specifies CASKRGNPNEQFF.

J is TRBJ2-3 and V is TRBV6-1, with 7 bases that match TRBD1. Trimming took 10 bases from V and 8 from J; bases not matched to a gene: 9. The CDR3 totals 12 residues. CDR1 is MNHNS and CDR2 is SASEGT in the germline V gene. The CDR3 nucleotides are TGTGCCACCAGGGGGAGTATCGGTACGCAGTATTTT. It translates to CATRGSIGTQYF.

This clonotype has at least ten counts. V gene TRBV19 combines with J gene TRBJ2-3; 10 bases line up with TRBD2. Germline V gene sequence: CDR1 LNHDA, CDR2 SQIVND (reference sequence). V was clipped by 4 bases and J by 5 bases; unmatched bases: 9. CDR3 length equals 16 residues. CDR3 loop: CASSTFSGGALDTQYF. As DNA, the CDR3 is TGTGCCAGTAGTACATTCAGCGGGGGGGCCTTAGATACGCAGTATTTT.

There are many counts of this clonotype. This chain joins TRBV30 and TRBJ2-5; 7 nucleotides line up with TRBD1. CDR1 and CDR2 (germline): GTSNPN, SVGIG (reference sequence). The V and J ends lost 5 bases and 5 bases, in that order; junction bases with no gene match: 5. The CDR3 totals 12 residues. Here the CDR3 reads CAWATGAETQYF. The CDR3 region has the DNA TGTGCCTGGGCCACAGGGGCCGAGACCCAGTACTTC.

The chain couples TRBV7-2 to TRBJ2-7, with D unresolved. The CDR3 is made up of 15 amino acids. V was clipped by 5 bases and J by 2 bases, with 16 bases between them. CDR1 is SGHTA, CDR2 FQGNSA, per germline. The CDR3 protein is CASSALPGSAYEQYF. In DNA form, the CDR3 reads TGTGCCAGCAGCGCATTGCCAGGCTCAGCCTACGAGCAGTACTTC. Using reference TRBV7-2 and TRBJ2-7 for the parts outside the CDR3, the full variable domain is GAGVSQSPSNKVTEKGKDVELRCDPISGHTALYWYRQSLGQGLEFLIYFQGNSAPDKSGLPSDRFSAERTGGSVSTLTIQRTQQEDSAVYLCASSALPGSAYEQYFGPGTRLTVT.

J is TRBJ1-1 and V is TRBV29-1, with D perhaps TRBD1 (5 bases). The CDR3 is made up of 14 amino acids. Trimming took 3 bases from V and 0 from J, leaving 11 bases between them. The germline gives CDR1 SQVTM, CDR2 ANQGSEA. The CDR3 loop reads CSVDEGLMNTEAFF. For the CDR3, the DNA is TGCAGCGTTGATGAGGGGCTAATGAACACTGAAGCTTTCTTT. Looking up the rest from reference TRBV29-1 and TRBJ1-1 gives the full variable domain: SAVISQKPSRDICQRGTSLTIQCQVDSQVTMMFWYRQQPGQSLTLIATANQGSEATYESGFVIDKFPISRPNLTFSTLTVSNMSPEDSSIYLCSVDEGLMNTEAFFGQGTRLTVV.

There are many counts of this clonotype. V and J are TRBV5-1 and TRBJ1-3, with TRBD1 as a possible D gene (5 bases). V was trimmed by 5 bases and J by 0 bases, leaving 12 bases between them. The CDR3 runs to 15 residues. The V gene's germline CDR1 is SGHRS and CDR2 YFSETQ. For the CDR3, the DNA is TGCGCCAGCAGTTCCCAGGGCAACTCTGGAAACACCATATATTTT. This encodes CASSSQGNSGNTIYF.

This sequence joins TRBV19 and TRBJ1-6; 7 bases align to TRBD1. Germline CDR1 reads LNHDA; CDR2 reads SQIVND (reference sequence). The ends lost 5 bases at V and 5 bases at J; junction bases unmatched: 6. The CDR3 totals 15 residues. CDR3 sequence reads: CASSLQGLDNSPLHF. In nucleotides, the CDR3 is TGTGCCAGTAGTCTACAGGGGTTAGATAATTCACCCCTCCACTTT.

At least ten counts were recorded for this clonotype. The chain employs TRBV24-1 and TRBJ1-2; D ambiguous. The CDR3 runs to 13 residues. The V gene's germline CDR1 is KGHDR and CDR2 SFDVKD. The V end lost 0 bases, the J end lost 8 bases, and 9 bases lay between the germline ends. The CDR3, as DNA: TGTGCCACCAGTGATTTGTCAGGCTCCGGCTACACCTTC. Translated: CATSDLSGSGYTF.

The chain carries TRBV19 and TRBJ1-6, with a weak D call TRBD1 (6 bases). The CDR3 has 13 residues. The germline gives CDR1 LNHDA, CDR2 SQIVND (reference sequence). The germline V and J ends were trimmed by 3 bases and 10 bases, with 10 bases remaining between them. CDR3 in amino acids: CASSIRGGSPLHF. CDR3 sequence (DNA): TGTGCCAGTAGTATTAGGGGGGGCTCACCCCTCCACTTT.

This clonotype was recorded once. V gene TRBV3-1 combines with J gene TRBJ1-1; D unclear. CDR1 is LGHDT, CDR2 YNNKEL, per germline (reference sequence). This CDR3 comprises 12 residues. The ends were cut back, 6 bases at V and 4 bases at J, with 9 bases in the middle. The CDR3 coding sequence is TGTGCCAGCAGAACAACCGGCACTGAAGCTTTCTTT. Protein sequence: CASRTTGTEAFF.

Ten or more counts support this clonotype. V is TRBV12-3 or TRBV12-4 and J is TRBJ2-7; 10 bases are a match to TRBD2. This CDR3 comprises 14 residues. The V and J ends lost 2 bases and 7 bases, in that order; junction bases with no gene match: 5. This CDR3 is CASSLSGGAQEQYF. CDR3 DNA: TGTGCCAGCAGTTTAAGCGGGGGGGCACAAGAGCAGTACTTC.

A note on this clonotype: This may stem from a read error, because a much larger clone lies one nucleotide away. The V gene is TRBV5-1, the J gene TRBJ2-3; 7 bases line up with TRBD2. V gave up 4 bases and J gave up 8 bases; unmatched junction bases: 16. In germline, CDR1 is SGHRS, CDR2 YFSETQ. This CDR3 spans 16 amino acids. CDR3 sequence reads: CASSRNRGGGGGTQYF. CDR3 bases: TGCGCCAGCAGCAGGAATCGGGGCGGGGGTGGTGGTACGCAGTATTTT.

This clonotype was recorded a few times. CDR3 in amino acids: CATSTMDIAKNIQYF. The CDR3 DNA sequence: TGTGCCACCAGCACAATGGATATAGCCAAAAACATTCAGTACTTC. The V gene is TRBV15, the J gene TRBJ2-4; D is uncertain. Trimming removed 4 bases from V and 0 bases from J, with 10 bases in between. Germline V gene sequence: CDR1 LNHNV, CDR2 YYDKDF (reference sequence). The CDR3 extends over 15 amino acids.

The CDR3 sequence is CASSLTSGGAGSGNTIYF. The CDR3 DNA follows: TGTGCCAGCAGCTTAACTAGCGGGGGGGCCGGCTCTGGAAACACCATATATTTT. The rearrangement joins TRBV7-3 to TRBJ1-3, with D possibly matching TRBD1 (6 bases). CDR3 length equals 18 residues. CDR1 SGHTA and CDR2 FQGTGA come from the germline V gene. With 0 bases removed from V and 0 bases from J, the gap between germline ends came to 15 bases.